These 30 T cell receptor beta chains originate from one sample sequenced in a study of cytomegalovirus exposure and HLA in healthy donors. PCR employed 60 Vbeta and 13 Jbeta primers. Using immunoSEQ multiplex PCR, the repertoire was profiled, and TCRdb retains in-frame clones only, with some absent. The sample lists 200,000 to 250,000 clones, about 86% occurring once. Material for sequencing was PBMCs. Receptors originate from a woman between 55 and 75 years old in good health and CMV-seropositive.

Turning to this clone: A junction boundary mismatches the germline segment, possibly from a read error. This chain links TRBV5-8 with TRBJ1-5, with 7 bases matching TRBD1. Germline V gene data show CDR1 as SGHTS and CDR2 as YDEGEE. CDR3 size: 14 residues. The chain's CDR3 is CASSLGQTFLPQHF. CDR3 bases: TGTGCCAGCAGTTTGGGACAGACCTTTCTGCCCCAGCATTTT. Drawing the rest from reference TRBV5-8 and TRBJ1-5, the complete variable domain is EAGVTQSPTHLIKTRGQQATLRCSPISGHTSVYWYQQALGLGLQFLLWYDEGEERNRGNFPPRFSGRQFPNYSSELNVNALELEDSALYLCASSLGQTFLPQHFGDGTRLSIL.

This clone has only a few counts. The CDR3 sequence: CASSPGQPWETQYF. CDR3 nucleotide sequence: TGTGCCAGCAGCCCGGGACAGCCATGGGAGACCCAGTACTTC. The chain couples TRBV7-3 to TRBJ2-5; TRBD1 matches at 7 bases. The CDR3 sequence is 14 residues long. The V gene's germline CDR1 is SGHTA and CDR2 FQGTGA. V trimming: 5 bases; J trimming: 5 bases; junction bases outside the gene matches: 8. The full variable domain, its missing parts supplied by reference TRBV7-3 and TRBJ2-5, is GAGVSQTPSNKVTEKGKYVELRCDPISGHTALYWYRQSLGQGPEFLIYFQGTGAADDSGLPNDRFFAVRPEGSVSTLKIQRTERGDSAVYLCASSPGQPWETQYFGPGTRLLVL.

The gene calls are TRBV5-4 and TRBJ1-1; possibly TRBD1 for D (6 bases). The V end was cut by 9 bases, the J end by 1 base, with 10 bases between. From germline, CDR1 is SGHNT and CDR2 YYREEE (reference sequence). The CDR3 spans 12 residues. The CDR3 here is CATRGQNTEAFF. The CDR3 bases are TGTGCCACCAGGGGACAGAACACTGAAGCTTTCTTT.

CDR3 coding DNA: TGTGCCAGCAGAGGACAGTTGAACACTGAAGCTTTCTTT. Amino acids: CASRGQLNTEAFF. The chain is built from TRBV6-1 and TRBJ1-1, with a weak D call TRBD1 (6 bases). The germline V and J ends were trimmed by 6 bases and 0 bases, with 8 bases remaining between them. The CDR3 length is 13 residues. The germline V gene has CDR1 MNHNS and CDR2 SASEGT.

The J gene is TRBJ2-4, the V gene TRBV28; TRBD1 aligns across 7 bases. Germline trimming cut 8 bases from V and 3 bases from J; bases unmatched to any gene: 10. The germline gives CDR1 MDHEN, CDR2 SYDVKM. The CDR3 is 15 residues long. CDR3 in amino acids: CASHGTAWDKNIQYF. CDR3 nucleotide sequence: TGTGCCAGCCATGGGACAGCCTGGGACAAAAACATTCAGTACTTC.

This rearrangement joins TRBV4-1 to TRBJ1-2; D is uncertain. This CDR3 spans 15 amino acids. V gave up 2 bases and J gave up 0 bases, with 10 bases separating them. The germline V gene has CDR1 MGHRA and CDR2 YSYEKL. CDR3 nucleotides: TGCGCCAGCAGCCAAACCGAGACATCTAACTATGGCTACACCTTC. Its translation is CASSQTETSNYGYTF.

The rearrangement uses TRBV5-1 and TRBJ1-1; the match to TRBD1 covers 8 bases. The trim removed 6 bases at V and 3 bases at J, leaving 4 bases unmatched. The CDR3 runs to 13 residues. Looked up from germline, CDR1 is SGHRS and CDR2 is YFSETQ. Here the CDR3 reads CASTNRGDTEAFF. The CDR3 DNA follows: TGCGCCAGCACAAACAGGGGGGACACTGAAGCTTTCTTT. Drawing the rest from reference TRBV5-1 and TRBJ1-1, the complete variable domain is KAGVTQTPRYLIKTRGQQVTLSCSPISGHRSVSWYQQTPGQGLQFLFEYFSETQRNKGNFPGRFSGRQFSNSRSEMNVSTLELGDSALYLCASTNRGDTEAFFGQGTRLTVV.

The J gene is TRBJ2-2, the V gene TRBV9; possibly TRBD2 for D (5 bases). The germline V gene has CDR1 SGDLS and CDR2 YYNGEE. V lost 4 bases and J 5 bases, leaving 9 bases between the germline ends. The CDR3 totals 13 residues. CDR3 sequence: CASSSRGTGELFF. The CDR3 DNA sequence: TGTGCCAGCAGCAGTAGAGGGACCGGGGAGCTGTTTTTT.

Here the CDR3 DNA reads TGTGCCAGCAGCTTGAGGGGGGGATCTGGGGCCAACGTCCTGACTTTC. Residues: CASSLRGGSGANVLTF. This chain joins TRBV5-4 and TRBJ2-6; D might be TRBD2 (7 bases). V was trimmed by 1 base and J by 1 base, leaving 9 bases between them. The CDR3 extends over 16 amino acids. CDR1 is SGHNT, CDR2 YYREEE, per germline (reference sequence).

J is TRBJ2-7 and V is TRBV5-1; TRBD1 is a possible D gene (6 bases). Between the trimmed V and J ends, which lost 3 bases and 0 bases, there was a span of 10 bases. There are 14 residues in the CDR3. Germline CDR1 SGHRS, CDR2 YFSETQ. The CDR3 region has the DNA TGCGCCAGCAGCTACCAGACAGGCTCCTACGAGCAGTACTTC. Residues: CASSYQTGSYEQYF.

The V call is TRBV5-6, the J call TRBJ1-1; D is unresolved. V was trimmed by 5 bases and J by 5 bases, leaving 13 bases between them. Per germline, CDR1 SGHDT and CDR2 YYEEEE. The CDR3 sequence is 13 residues long. Written as DNA, the CDR3 is TGTGCCAGCAGACCTGCTCAAGAGACTGAAGCTTTCTTT. This encodes CASRPAQETEAFF.

The chain links TRBV28 to TRBJ2-7, with no clear D. Trimming shortened V by 2 bases and J by 5 bases, and 13 bases separated the two germline ends. Germline V lookup: CDR1 MDHEN, CDR2 SYDVKM. This CDR3 spans 14 amino acids. CDR3 DNA: TGTGCCAGCAGTTTACATGCGCAGAGCGACGAGCAGTACTTC. Protein sequence: CASSLHAQSDEQYF.

This sequence joins TRBV6-5 and TRBJ2-7; tentative D call: TRBD2 (6 bases). The V and J ends lost 1 base and 5 bases respectively, with 12 bases between them. The CDR3 has 14 amino acids. The germline CDR1 and CDR2 sequences are MNHEY and SVGAGI. Here the CDR3 reads CASSYYGGFDEQYF. The CDR3 coding sequence is TGTGCCAGCAGTTACTACGGGGGTTTCGACGAGCAGTACTTC.

This clone was counted only a few times. The rearrangement joins TRBV6-1 to TRBJ2-7; 7 bases match TRBD2. This CDR3 comprises 14 residues. J gave up 3 bases and V 6 bases, and 8 bases lay outside the gene matches. Germline V lookup: CDR1 MNHNS, CDR2 SASEGT. The DNA of the CDR3 is TGTGCCAGCAGAGGGACTAAGGGCCTCTACGAGCAGTACTTC. Translation: CASRGTKGLYEQYF.

The rearrangement uses TRBV25-1 and TRBJ1-5, with 7 positions matching TRBD1. Germline trimming cut 6 bases from V and 3 bases from J; bases unmatched to any gene: 2. Germline assignment: CDR1 MGHDK and CDR2 SYGVNS. The CDR3 runs 13 residues. CDR3 sequence reads: CASSQGVNQPQHF. DNA of the CDR3: TGTGCCAGCAGCCAGGGGGTCAATCAGCCCCAGCATTTT.

This clone has a single count. The chain employs TRBV7-8 and TRBJ2-3; 7 nucleotides line up with TRBD1. J lost 4 bases, V lost 5 bases, and 9 bases had no gene match. The CDR3 has 15 amino acids. Germline V gene data show CDR1 as SGHVS and CDR2 as FQNEAQ. For the CDR3, the DNA is TGTGCCAGCAGCACGGGACAGTTGGGCGCAGATACGCAGTATTTT. Protein: CASSTGQLGADTQYF.

The V call is TRBV30, the J call TRBJ1-1, with 8 bases identical to TRBD1. Germline CDR1 reads GTSNPN; CDR2 reads SVGIG (reference sequence). J lost 12 bases, V lost 0 bases, and 12 bases had no gene match. The length of the CDR3 is 14 residues. CDR3 coding DNA: TGTGCCTGGAGTGTACATGCAGGGGGCTCATCAACTTTCTTT. Translated, it gives CAWSVHAGGSSTFF.

The rearrangement joins TRBV12-1 to TRBJ1-5; the table's TRBD1 call for D was not verified on the DNA. TRBV12-1 is a recognized pseudogene. The CDR3 spans 19 residues. The CDR3 coding sequence is TGTGCCAGCAGCTTTGAGTCCGCCAGGGGGCGCACAAGCAATCAGCCCCAGCATTTT. Translation: CASSFESARGRTSNQPQHF.

The chain is built from TRBV27 and TRBJ2-3; perhaps TRBD2 as D (5 bases). The CDR3 sequence is 13 residues long. V lost 7 bases and J 3 bases, leaving 11 bases between the germline ends. Germline V gene lookup returns CDR1 MNHEY and CDR2 SMNVEV (reference sequence). The CDR3 DNA reads as TGTGCCAGCACCCAGCTAGCAACAGATACGCAGTATTTT. This codes for CASTQLATDTQYF.

The chain joins TRBV5-5 to TRBJ2-7, with 8 positions matching TRBD2. The CDR3 runs to 19 residues. The V gene's germline CDR1 is SGHKS and CDR2 YYEKEE (reference sequence). V lost 2 bases, J lost 3 bases, and 19 bases stayed unmatched. CDR3 DNA: TGTGCCAGCAGCTTAAGGGGCAGGGAAAAAAGCGGGAGTATCTACGAGCAGTACTTC. The encoded protein is CASSLRGREKSGSIYEQYF.

CDR3 sequence (DNA): TGTGCCAGCAGCTCTGAGCGAAAGACCCAGTACTTC. Its translation: CASSSERKTQYF. The J gene is TRBJ2-5, the V gene TRBV28; D gene uncertain. In germline, CDR1 is MDHEN, CDR2 SYDVKM. The CDR3 consists of 12 residues. V was pared by 6 bases and J by 6 bases, with 11 bases between.

The chain employs TRBV5-1 and TRBJ2-7, with TRBD1 matching 8 bases. V gave up 1 base and J gave up 5 bases; unmatched junction bases: 11. Germline CDR1 reads SGHRS; CDR2 reads YFSETQ. The CDR3 loop spans 16 amino acids. DNA of the CDR3: TGCGCCAGCAGCTTGCTATCGGCAGGGGGCGTTAACGAGCAGTACTTC. It codes for CASSLLSAGGVNEQYF.

For the CDR3, the DNA is TGTGCCAGTAAGACAGGGTATACTGAAGCTTTCTTT. It encodes CASKTGYTEAFF. This chain uses TRBV27 with TRBJ1-1, with 7 bases that match TRBD1. The CDR3 covers 12 residues. Germline CDR1 is MNHEY and CDR2 is SMNVEV (reference sequence). Trimming at V came to 9 bases and at J to 5 bases, leaving 6 bases not matched to a gene.

The chain links TRBV6-5 to TRBJ2-7; no reliable D call. Germline assignment: CDR1 MNHEY and CDR2 SVGAGI. Deletions cut 7 bases from V and 2 bases from J, with 18 bases between. The CDR3 runs to 15 residues. CDR3 sequence: CASTDLRYQTYEQYF. The CDR3, as DNA: TGTGCCAGCACCGACCTCAGGTATCAGACCTACGAGCAGTACTTC.

V and J are TRBV7-2 and TRBJ1-5, with D uncertain. The CDR3 extends over 14 amino acids. With 5 bases removed from V and 3 bases from J, the gap between germline ends came to 11 bases. Germline CDR1 and CDR2: SGHTA and FQGNSA. DNA for the CDR3: TGTGCCAGCAGCCCGGGAGGGTACAATCAGCCCCAGCATTTT. It specifies CASSPGGYNQPQHF.

This rearrangement joins TRBV14 to TRBJ2-3; no definite D call. Germline-derived CDR1 and CDR2 are SGHDN and FVKESK. This CDR3 has 14 residues. Trimming took off 0 bases at V and 4 bases at J, with 8 bases between the two ends. CDR3 nucleotides: TGTGCCAGCAGCCAAGAGGAGTATGCAGATACGCAGTATTTT. Protein product: CASSQEEYADTQYF.

The chain carries TRBV28 and TRBJ2-2, with 7 bases identical to TRBD2. CDR1 is MDHEN and CDR2 is SYDVKM in the germline V gene. The CDR3 length is 16 residues. Losses at the gene ends were 7 bases for V and 1 base for J; bases not matched to a gene: 9. CDR3 bases: TGTGCCAGCACTGGGGGAGGGCCTAGGAACACCGGGGAGCTGTTTTTT. It is translated as CASTGGGPRNTGELFF.

This rearrangement joins TRBV23-1 to TRBJ1-1; D is unresolved. TRBV23-1 is classed as an ORF, of uncertain function. This CDR3 has 20 residues. V dropped 1 base and J dropped 1 base, with 25 bases sitting between them. Here the CDR3 reads CASSQLVVLSTASSNTEAFF. The CDR3 DNA sequence: TGCGCCAGCAGTCAATTGGTGGTATTGAGCACAGCCTCATCGAACACTGAAGCTTTCTTT.

The chain employs TRBV30 and TRBJ2-1, with 9 positions matching TRBD2. Germline V lookup: CDR1 GTSNPN, CDR2 SVGIG (reference sequence). V lost 8 bases to trimming and J lost 7 bases; unmatched junction nucleotides: 12. This CDR3 is 14 amino acids long. Here the CDR3 reads CAVARASGMNEQFF. CDR3 nucleotide sequence: TGTGCCGTTGCCAGGGCTAGCGGGATGAATGAGCAGTTCTTC.

This chain links TRBV12-5 with TRBJ2-2; D possibly corresponds to TRBD2 (5 bases). This CDR3 is built from 17 residues. The ends were cut back, 5 bases at V and 0 bases at J, with 16 bases in the middle. Germline-derived CDR1 and CDR2 are LGHNT and FRNRAP. The CDR3 is CASGEPLVQPNTGELFF. The CDR3 nucleotides read TGTGCTAGTGGTGAACCACTAGTTCAACCGAACACCGGGGAGCTGTTTTTT.